The 22 T cell receptor beta chains reported below all come from one sample, sequenced in a study of T cells in Graves' hyperthyroidism and ophthalmopathy. Amplified TCR beta CDR3 regions derived from RNA transcripts. HTBI primers drove first-round RT-PCR of the TCR CDR3. TCRdb processed the multiplex PCR reads anew with MiXCR; each CDR3 protein has one entry. This sample has 250,000 to 300,000 distinct CDR3 sequences, with over 12% found just once. Sequencing was performed on blood. These receptors all come from a woman between 50 and 59 years old with Graves' hyperthyroidism that later progressed to Graves' ophthalmopathy.

This clonotype came up many times. This rearrangement joins TRBV20-1 to TRBJ2-7; tentatively, D is TRBD2 (5 bases). There are 15 residues in the CDR3. Per germline, CDR1 DFQATT and CDR2 SNEGSKA (reference sequence). Trimming stripped 3 bases from V and 6 bases from J, with 21 bases between. CDR3 nucleotides: TGCAGTGCTAGCGCCGACCGGGGAGACGTTTTCGAGCAGTACTTC. Protein: CSASADRGDVFEQYF.

The sample holds many counts of this clonotype. The V call is TRBV9, the J call TRBJ1-1; tentatively, D is TRBD1 (5 bases). The germline V and J ends were trimmed by 0 bases and 7 bases, with 13 bases remaining between them. The CDR3 is 14 residues long. From germline, CDR1 is SGDLS and CDR2 YYNGEE. The CDR3 region is CASSVEFTRGEAFF. CDR3 in DNA: TGTGCCAGCAGCGTAGAATTCACGAGGGGTGAAGCTTTCTTT.

The rearrangement uses TRBV30 and TRBJ2-3; no reliable D call. The germline V gene has CDR1 GTSNPN and CDR2 SVGIG (reference sequence). The CDR3 is 13 residues long. V lost 5 bases and J lost 1, with 10 bases in between. In nucleotides, the CDR3 is TGTGCCTGGGAAACCACTCGCACAGATACGCAGTATTTT. Translation: CAWETTRTDTQYF.

The table lists this clonotype with many counts. This CDR3 reads CASSTDRVRKGYTF. CDR3 DNA: TGCGCCAGCAGCACGGACAGGGTTCGGAAGGGCTACACCTTC. The rearrangement links TRBV5-1 to TRBJ1-2; TRBD1 matches 8 bases. The germline gives CDR1 SGHRS, CDR2 YFSETQ. CDR3 length equals 14 residues. V lost 4 bases to trimming and J lost 8 bases; unmatched junction nucleotides: 10.

About this clonotype: An end of the junction does not agree with germline; a read error may underlie this. This chain uses TRBV12-3 or TRBV12-4 with TRBJ1-3; D not resolved. This CDR3 is 14 amino acids long. Here the CDR3 DNA reads TGTGCCAGCACTTTACAGAGCTCTGGAAACACCATATATTTT. It encodes CASTLQSSGNTIYF.

This clonotype was counted many times. This chain links TRBV6-1 with TRBJ1-2; D possibly corresponds to TRBD1 (5 bases). CDR1 and CDR2 from the germline V gene are MNHNS and SASEGT. V was trimmed by 7 bases and J by 11 bases, leaving 23 bases between them. The CDR3 extends over 14 amino acids. CDR3 DNA: TGTGCCAGCACCTCCGGGGCTTTGCTGGGGGAGTACACCTTC. It is translated as CASTSGALLGEYTF.

Many counts were recorded for this clonotype. This chain links TRBV30 with TRBJ2-7; D is possibly TRBD1 (6 bases). This CDR3 has 13 amino acids. With 3 bases removed from V and 0 bases from J, the gap between germline ends came to 9 bases. Germline values: CDR1 GTSNPN, CDR2 SVGIG (reference sequence). The DNA for the CDR3 is TGTGCCTGGAGGACAGGATACTCCTACGAGCAGTACTTC. This codes for CAWRTGYSYEQYF.

The chain uses TRBV12-3 or TRBV12-4 and TRBJ2-3; 9 bases agree with TRBD1. V gave up 5 bases and J gave up 6 bases; unmatched junction bases: 6. CDR3 size: 14 residues. The CDR3 region is CASSPGTGPDTQYF. The CDR3 nucleotides read TGTGCCAGCAGTCCCGGGACAGGGCCCGATACGCAGTATTTT.

This clonotype was seen ten or more times. The chain employs TRBV2 and TRBJ1-2, with D tentatively TRBD1 (6 bases). Germline CDR1 and CDR2: SNHLY and FYNNEI. Trimming took off 6 bases at V and 2 bases at J, with 13 bases between the two ends. The CDR3 contains 14 residues. CDR3 amino acids: CASRRDTNNYGYTF. CDR3 in DNA: TGTGCCAGCAGACGGGACACTAACAACTATGGCTACACCTTC.

This clonotype came up many times. V usage is TRBV6-1 and J usage is TRBJ1-2; D may be TRBD1 (6 bases). The V and J ends lost 7 bases and 3 bases respectively, with 24 bases between them. The CDR3 loop spans 17 amino acids. The germline V gene has CDR1 MNHNS and CDR2 SASEGT. As DNA, the CDR3 is TGTGCCAGCATCGCAAGGGGGACCACTCGAGGGGACTATGGCTACACCTTC. Translation: CASIARGTTRGDYGYTF.

This clonotype was seen ten or more times. The chain has TRBV11-2 and TRBJ2-7; TRBD1 or TRBD2 may be the D gene (5 bases each). Per the germline V gene, CDR1 is SGHAT and CDR2 is FQNNGV. The CDR3 covers 14 residues. V dropped 0 bases and J dropped 6 bases, with 12 bases sitting between them. This chain's CDR3 is CASSLDPGLSEQYF. CDR3 nucleotides: TGTGCCAGCAGCTTAGATCCGGGGCTAAGCGAGCAGTACTTC.

This clonotype has ten or more counts. The CDR3 nucleotides read TGTGCCAGCAGCCTTGAGGGGCAGCCCCAGCATTTT. Protein product: CASSLEGQPQHF. The chain is built from TRBV2 and TRBJ1-5, with D possibly matching TRBD1 (5 bases). Germline CDR1 SNHLY, CDR2 FYNNEI. V was clipped by 6 bases and J by 7 bases, with 10 bases between them. The CDR3 covers 12 residues. The variable domain in full, completed from reference TRBV2 and TRBJ1-5, reads EPEVTQTPSHQVTQMGQEVILRCVPISNHLYFYWYRQILGQKVEFLVSFYNNEISEKSEIFDDQFSVERPDGSNFTLKIRSTKLEDSAMYFCASSLEGQPQHFGDGTRLSIL.

This clonotype occurred many times. The chain recombines TRBV3-1 with TRBJ1-6; D is undetermined. Trimming pared 3 bases from V and 7 bases from J, leaving 10 bases between. Germline CDR1 reads LGHDT; CDR2 reads YNNKEL (reference sequence). The CDR3 extends over 14 amino acids. The CDR3 nucleotides are TGTGCCAGCAGCCAGCCTGGAGGGAATTCACCCCTCCACTTT. This gives the protein CASSQPGGNSPLHF. The entire variable domain, with the rest obtained from reference TRBV3-1 and TRBJ1-6, is as follows: DTAVSQTPKYLVTQMGNDKSIKCEQNLGHDTMYWYKQDSKKFLKIMFSYNNKELIINETVPNRFSPKSPDKAHLNLHINSLELGDSAVYFCASSQPGGNSPLHFGNGTRLTVT.

The chain has TRBV7-2 and TRBJ1-6; D remains ambiguous. The CDR3 sequence is 17 residues long. Trimming removed 1 base at V and 10 bases at J, with 20 bases between. Germline lookup yields CDR1 SGHTA and CDR2 FQGNSA. CDR3 loop: CASSLEGRTPAVSPLHF. The CDR3 bases are TGTGCCAGCAGCTTAGAGGGAAGAACGCCCGCTGTGTCACCCCTCCACTTT. Supplemented by reference TRBV7-2 and TRBJ1-6, the full variable domain reads GAGVSQSPSNKVTEKGKDVELRCDPISGHTALYWYRQSLGQGLEFLIYFQGNSAPDKSGLPSDRFSAERTGGSVSTLTIQRTQQEDSAVYLCASSLEGRTPAVSPLHFGNGTRLTVT.

This clonotype was recorded many times. The chain is built from TRBV11-2 and TRBJ2-2, with 11 positions matching TRBD2. Germline V gives CDR1 SGHAT, CDR2 FQNNGV. Trimming removed 3 bases from V and 4 bases from J; junction bases left unmatched: 1. There are 15 residues in the CDR3. The CDR3 reads CASSFLAGGTGELFF. Here the CDR3 DNA reads TGTGCCAGCAGCTTTCTAGCGGGAGGCACCGGGGAGCTGTTTTTT.

Ten or more counts support this clonotype. The rearrangement links TRBV5-1 to TRBJ2-7; the match to TRBD1 covers 9 bases. This CDR3 has 15 amino acids. Germline loops: CDR1 SGHRS, CDR2 YFSETQ. Unmatched junction bases numbered 5, after V lost 3 bases and J lost 1 base. In DNA, the CDR3 is TGCGCCAGCAGCTCCCAGACAGGGGGTTCCTACGAGCAGTACTTC. Translating it yields CASSSQTGGSYEQYF.

As to this clonotype: A much bigger clone sits one base away, suggesting this may be a read error. This rearrangement joins TRBV5-1 to TRBJ2-7, with D perhaps matching TRBD1 (5 bases). CDR1 and CDR2 from the germline V gene are SGHRS and YFSETQ. The CDR3 has 15 residues. CDR3 bases: TGCGCCAGCAGCTTGGTCTTGGGGCAGGATAACGAGCGGTACTTC. Translated: CASSLVLGQDNERYF.

This clonotype showed up many times. The chain joins TRBV11-2 to TRBJ1-2; D is ambiguous. Germline CDR1 SGHAT, CDR2 FQNNGV. This CDR3 is 15 amino acids long. V was shortened by 0 bases and J by 4 bases, with 12 bases between the two germline ends. CDR3 DNA sequence: TGTGCCAGCAGCTTAGAGCTAGGACGGAGCTATGGCTACACCTTC. Translation: CASSLELGRSYGYTF.

Ten or more counts support this clonotype. The chain recombines TRBV28 with TRBJ1-2; D is uncertain. Trimming removed 0 bases at V and 7 bases at J, with 9 bases between. This CDR3 has 13 residues. Germline CDR1 and CDR2: MDHEN and SYDVKM. CDR3 sequence reads: CASSLWGSGGYTF. The CDR3 nucleotides are TGTGCCAGCAGTTTATGGGGATCGGGTGGCTACACCTTC.

Note on this clonotype: This clone may be a read error of a much larger clone one base away. V is TRBV20-1 and J is TRBJ2-3; tentatively, D is TRBD1 or TRBD2 (6 bases each). The V gene's germline CDR1 is DFQATT and CDR2 SNEGSKA (reference sequence). V was cut by 6 bases and J by 0 bases, with 13 bases left in between. This CDR3 is built from 14 residues. The CDR3 DNA follows: TGCAGTGCCAGGAGGGGGACTAGCACAGATACGCAGTATTTT. Translated: CSARRGTSTDTQYF.

There are many counts of this clonotype. This chain joins TRBV28 and TRBJ2-3; TRBD2 aligns across 9 bases. Germline V lookup: CDR1 MDHEN, CDR2 SYDVKM. V lost 5 bases and J lost 2; bases outside the gene matches: 8. The length of the CDR3 is 16 residues. CDR3 loop: CASSVLGLATTDTQYF. The CDR3 bases are TGTGCCAGCAGTGTTCTCGGACTAGCGACCACAGATACGCAGTATTTT.

The chain joins TRBV5-1 to TRBJ2-3; 10 bases align to TRBD2. CDR1 is SGHRS, CDR2 YFSETQ, per germline. The CDR3 extends over 15 amino acids. The CDR3 DNA reads TGCGTCAGTTCAGGGGCTAGCGGGAGTTCTGATACGCAGTATTTT. This encodes CVSSGASGSSDTQYF.